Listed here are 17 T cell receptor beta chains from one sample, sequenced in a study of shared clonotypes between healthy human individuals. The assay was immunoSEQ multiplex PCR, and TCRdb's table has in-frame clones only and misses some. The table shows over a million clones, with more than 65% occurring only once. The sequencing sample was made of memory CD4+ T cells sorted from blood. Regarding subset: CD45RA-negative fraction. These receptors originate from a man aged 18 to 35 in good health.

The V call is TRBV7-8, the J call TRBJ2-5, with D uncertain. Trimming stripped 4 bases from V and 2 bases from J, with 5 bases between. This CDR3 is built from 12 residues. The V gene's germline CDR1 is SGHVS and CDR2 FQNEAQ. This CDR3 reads CASSYHQETQYF. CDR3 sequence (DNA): TGTGCCAGCAGCTACCATCAAGAGACCCAGTACTTC. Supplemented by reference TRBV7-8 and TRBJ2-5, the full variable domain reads GAGVSQSPRYKVAKRGQDVALRCDPISGHVSLFWYQQALGQGPEFLTYFQNEAQLDKSGLPSDRFFAERPEGSVSTLKIQRTQQEDSAVYLCASSYHQETQYFGPGTRLLVL.

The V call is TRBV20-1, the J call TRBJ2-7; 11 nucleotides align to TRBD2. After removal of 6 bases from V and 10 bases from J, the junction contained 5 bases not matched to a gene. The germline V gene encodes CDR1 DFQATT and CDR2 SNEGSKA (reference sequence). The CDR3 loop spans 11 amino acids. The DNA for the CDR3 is TGCAGTGCCGGACTAGCGGGCGTTCAGTACTTC. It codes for CSAGLAGVQYF.

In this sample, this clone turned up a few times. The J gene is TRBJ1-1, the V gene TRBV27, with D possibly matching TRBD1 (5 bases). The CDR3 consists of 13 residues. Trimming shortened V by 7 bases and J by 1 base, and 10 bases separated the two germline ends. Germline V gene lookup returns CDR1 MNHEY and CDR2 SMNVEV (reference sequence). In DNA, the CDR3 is TGTGCCAGCACCGGGACCCAGAACACTGAAGCTTTCTTT. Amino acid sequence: CASTGTQNTEAFF.

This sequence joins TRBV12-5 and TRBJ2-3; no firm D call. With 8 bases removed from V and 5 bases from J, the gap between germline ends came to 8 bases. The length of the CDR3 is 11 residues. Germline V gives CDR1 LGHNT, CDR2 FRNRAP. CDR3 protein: CASRELDTQYF. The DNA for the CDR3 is TGTGCTAGTCGAGAGTTAGATACGCAGTATTTT.

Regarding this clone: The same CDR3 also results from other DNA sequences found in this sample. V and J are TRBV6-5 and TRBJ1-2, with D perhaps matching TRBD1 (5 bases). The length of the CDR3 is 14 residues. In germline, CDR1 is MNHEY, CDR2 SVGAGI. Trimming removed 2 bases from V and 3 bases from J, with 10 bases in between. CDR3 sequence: CASSYQGADYGYTF. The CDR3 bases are TGTGCCAGCAGTTACCAGGGTGCGGACTATGGCTACACCTTC.

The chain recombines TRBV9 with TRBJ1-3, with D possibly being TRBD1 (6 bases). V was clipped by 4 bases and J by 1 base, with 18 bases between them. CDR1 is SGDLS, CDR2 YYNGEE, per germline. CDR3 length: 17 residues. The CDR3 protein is CASSSSPGVASGNTIYF. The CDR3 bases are TGTGCCAGCAGCAGTAGCCCAGGGGTAGCTTCTGGAAACACCATATATTTT.

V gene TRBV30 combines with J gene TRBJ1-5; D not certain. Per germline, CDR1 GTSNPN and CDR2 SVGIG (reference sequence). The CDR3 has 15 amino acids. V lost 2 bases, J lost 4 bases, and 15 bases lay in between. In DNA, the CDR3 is TGTGCCTGGAGTCCGCCCCTGGGCTCTAATCAGCCCCAGCATTTT. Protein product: CAWSPPLGSNQPQHF.

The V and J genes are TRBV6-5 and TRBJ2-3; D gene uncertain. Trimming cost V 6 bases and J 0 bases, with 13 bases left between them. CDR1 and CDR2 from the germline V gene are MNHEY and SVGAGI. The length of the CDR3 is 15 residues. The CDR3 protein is CASSLRLPSTDTQYF. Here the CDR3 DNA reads TGTGCCAGCAGCCTACGACTCCCGAGCACAGATACGCAGTATTTT.

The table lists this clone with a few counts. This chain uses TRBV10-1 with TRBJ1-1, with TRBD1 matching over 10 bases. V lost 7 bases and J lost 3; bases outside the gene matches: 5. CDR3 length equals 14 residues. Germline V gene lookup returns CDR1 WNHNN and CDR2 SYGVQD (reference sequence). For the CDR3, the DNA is TGCGCCAGCAAACCCGGGACAGGGGACACTGAAGCTTTCTTT. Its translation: CASKPGTGDTEAFF.

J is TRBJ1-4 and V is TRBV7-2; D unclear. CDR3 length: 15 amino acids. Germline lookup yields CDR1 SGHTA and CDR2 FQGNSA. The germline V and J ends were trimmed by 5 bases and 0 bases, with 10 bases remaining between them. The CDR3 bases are TGTGCCAGCAGCCCACACAGTGCAACTAATGAAAAACTGTTTTTT. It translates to CASSPHSATNEKLFF.

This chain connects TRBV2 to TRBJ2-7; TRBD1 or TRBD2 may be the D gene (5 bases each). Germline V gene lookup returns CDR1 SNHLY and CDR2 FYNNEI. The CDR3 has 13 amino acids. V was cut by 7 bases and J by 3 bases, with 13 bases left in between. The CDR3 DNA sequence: TGTGCCAGCAACGGGGCCGGGAACTACGAGCAGTACTTC. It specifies CASNGAGNYEQYF.

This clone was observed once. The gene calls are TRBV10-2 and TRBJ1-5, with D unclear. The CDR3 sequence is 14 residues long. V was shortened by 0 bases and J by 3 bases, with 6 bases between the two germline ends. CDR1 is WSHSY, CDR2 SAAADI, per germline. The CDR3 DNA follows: TGCGCCAGCAGTGAGTCATTTAACAATCAGCCCCAGCATTTT. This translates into CASSESFNNQPQHF.

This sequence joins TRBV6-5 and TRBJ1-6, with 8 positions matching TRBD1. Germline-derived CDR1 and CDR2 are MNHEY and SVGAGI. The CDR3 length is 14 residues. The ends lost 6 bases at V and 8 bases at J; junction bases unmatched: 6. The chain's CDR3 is CASSLDRGYSPLHF. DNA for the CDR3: TGTGCCAGCAGCCTCGACAGGGGATATTCACCCCTCCACTTT.

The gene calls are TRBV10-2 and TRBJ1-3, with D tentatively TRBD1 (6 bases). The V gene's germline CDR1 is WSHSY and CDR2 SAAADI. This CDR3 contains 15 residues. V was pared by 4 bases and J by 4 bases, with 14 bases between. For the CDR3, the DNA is TGCGCCAGCAGTGCGGCGGGGGCCTCAGGAAACACCATATATTTT. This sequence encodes CASSAAGASGNTIYF.

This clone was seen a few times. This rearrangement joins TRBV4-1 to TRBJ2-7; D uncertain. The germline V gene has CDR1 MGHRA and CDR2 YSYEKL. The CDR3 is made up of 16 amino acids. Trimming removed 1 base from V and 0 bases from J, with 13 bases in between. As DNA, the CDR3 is TGCGCCAGCAGCCAAGGAGAGTTGGTGAGCTCCTACGAGCAGTACTTC. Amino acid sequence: CASSQGELVSSYEQYF.

The CDR3 spells CATSRDSQDLAKNIQYF. Written as DNA, the CDR3 is TGTGCCACCAGCAGAGATTCCCAGGACTTAGCCAAAAACATTCAGTACTTC. The genes are TRBV15 and TRBJ2-4; a possible D gene is TRBD2 (5 bases). The V end was cut by 0 bases, the J end by 0 bases, with 12 bases between. Germline CDR1 reads LNHNV; CDR2 reads YYDKDF (reference sequence). This CDR3 is 17 amino acids long. Looking up the rest from reference TRBV15 and TRBJ2-4 gives the full variable domain: DAMVIQNPRYQVTQFGKPVTLSCSQTLNHNVMYWYQQKSSQAPKLLFHYYDKDFNNEADTPDNFQSRRPNTSFCFLDIRSPGLGDTAMYLCATSRDSQDLAKNIQYFGAGTRLSVL.

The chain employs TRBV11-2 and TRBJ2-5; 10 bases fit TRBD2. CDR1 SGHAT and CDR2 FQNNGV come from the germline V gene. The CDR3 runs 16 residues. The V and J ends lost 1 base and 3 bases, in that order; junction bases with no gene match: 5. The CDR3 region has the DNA TGTGCCAGCAGCTTAGCCGAACTAGCGGGGAAAGAGACCCAGTACTTC. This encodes CASSLAELAGKETQYF.